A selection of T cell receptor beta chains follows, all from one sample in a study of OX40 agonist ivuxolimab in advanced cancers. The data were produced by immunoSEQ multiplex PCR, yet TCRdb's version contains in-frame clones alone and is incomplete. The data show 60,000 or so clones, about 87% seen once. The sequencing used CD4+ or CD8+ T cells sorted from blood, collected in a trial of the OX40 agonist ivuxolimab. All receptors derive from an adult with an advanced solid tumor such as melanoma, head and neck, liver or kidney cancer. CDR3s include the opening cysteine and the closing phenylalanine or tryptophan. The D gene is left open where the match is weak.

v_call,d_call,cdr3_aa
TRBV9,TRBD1,CASSATTGQNEQYF
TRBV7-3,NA,CASSLEGGAYNEQFF
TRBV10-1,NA,CASRATLNTEAFF
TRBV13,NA,CASSFRLGLGASLGYEQYF
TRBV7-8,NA,CASSLQRSADTQYF
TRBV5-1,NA,CASSLGATNENTIYF
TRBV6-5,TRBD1,CASSWTGTGSNEQFF
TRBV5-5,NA,CASSRGLASYNEQFF
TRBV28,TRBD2,CASSLPGLANNEQFF
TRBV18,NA,CASSAGSSGANVLTF
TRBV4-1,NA,CASSPRVSTDTQYF
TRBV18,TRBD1,CASSRTGGYSDQPQHF
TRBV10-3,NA,CAISERVETQYF
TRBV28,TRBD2,CASSSPGGSAIYEQYF
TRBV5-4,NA,CASSFGGNTEAFF
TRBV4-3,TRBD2,CASSQTSGGTKNIQYF
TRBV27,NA,CASSLSGWGGSNIQYF
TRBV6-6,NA,CASSYDRQHEQYF
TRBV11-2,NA,CASRAKLADYNEQFF
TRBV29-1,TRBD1,CSVGTGPTGELFF
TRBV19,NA,CASSNGRADPNNEQFF
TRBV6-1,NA,CATLSNYGYTF
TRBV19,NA,CASSSDGGYGYTF
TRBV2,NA,CASSEANEQYF
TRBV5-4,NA,CASSLGAAGDEQYF
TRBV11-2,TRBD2,CASSLNLLAGAGGWETQYF
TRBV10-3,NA,CATDPDPYNSPLHF
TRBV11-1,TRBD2,CASSWGLAGVYEQYF
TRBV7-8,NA,CASSLEPVITYEQYF
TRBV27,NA,CASSLSLGQGAFF
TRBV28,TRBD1,CASTPRGIAKNIQYF
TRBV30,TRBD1,CAWSRPTGATYEQYF
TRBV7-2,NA,CASRGRNATNEKLFF
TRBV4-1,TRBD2,CASSHQLANSYEQYF